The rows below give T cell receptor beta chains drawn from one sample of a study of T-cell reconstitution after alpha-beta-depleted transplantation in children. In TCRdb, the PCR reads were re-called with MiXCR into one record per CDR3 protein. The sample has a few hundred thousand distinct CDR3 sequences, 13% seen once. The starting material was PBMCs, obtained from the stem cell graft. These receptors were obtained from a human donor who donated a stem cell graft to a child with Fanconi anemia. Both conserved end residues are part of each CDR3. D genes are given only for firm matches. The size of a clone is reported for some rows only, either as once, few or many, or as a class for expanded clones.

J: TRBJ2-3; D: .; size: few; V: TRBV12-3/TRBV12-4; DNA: TGTGCCAGCAGTCTAGGGGACAAGGACACAGATACGCAGTATTTT; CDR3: CASSLGDKDTDTQYF
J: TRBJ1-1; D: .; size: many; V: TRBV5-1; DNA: TGCGCCAGCAGCCGGACGGGCACTGAAGCTTTCTTT; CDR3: CASSRTGTEAFF
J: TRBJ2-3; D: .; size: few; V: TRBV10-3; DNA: TGTGCCATCAGTGACAGCACAGATACGCAGTATTTT; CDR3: CAISDSTDTQYF
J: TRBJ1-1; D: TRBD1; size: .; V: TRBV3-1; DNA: TGTGCCAGCAGCCACACAGGGGGGGACACTGAAGCTTTCTTT; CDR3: CASSHTGGDTEAFF
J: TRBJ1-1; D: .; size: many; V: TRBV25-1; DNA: TGTGCCAGCGGTACGCGGAACACTGAAGCTTTCTTT; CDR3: CASGTRNTEAFF
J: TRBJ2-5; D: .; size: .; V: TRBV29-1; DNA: TGCAGCGTTGTGAACCCTTACGGGGAGACCCAGTACTTC; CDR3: CSVVNPYGETQYF
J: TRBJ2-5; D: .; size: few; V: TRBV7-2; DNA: TGTGCCAGCAGCTTAACGTCGTGGGAGACCCAGTACTTC; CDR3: CASSLTSWETQYF
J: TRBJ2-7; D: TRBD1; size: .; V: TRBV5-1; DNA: TGCGCCAGCAGCTTGGAGGGGCAGGGGGCAGTTAGCGAGCAGTACTTC; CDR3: CASSLEGQGAVSEQYF
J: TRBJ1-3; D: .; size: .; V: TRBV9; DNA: TGTGCCAGCAGCGTAGGATATAAAGGGGGGCCTGGAAACACCATATATTTT; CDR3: CASSVGYKGGPGNTIYF
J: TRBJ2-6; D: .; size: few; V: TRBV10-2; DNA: TGCGCCAGCAGTGAGACAGGGACTGGGGCCAACGTCCTGACTTTC; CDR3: CASSETGTGANVLTF
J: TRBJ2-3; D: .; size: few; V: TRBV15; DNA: TGTGCCACCAGCAGTGCAGGTGCCCCCAGCGATACGCAGTATTTT; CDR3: CATSSAGAPSDTQYF
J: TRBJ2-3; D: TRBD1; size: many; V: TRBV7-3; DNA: TGTGCCAGCAGCACCTACTCCGGACAGGGGACTTTGTATTTT; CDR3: CASSTYSGQGTLYF
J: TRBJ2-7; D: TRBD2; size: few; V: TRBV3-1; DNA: TGTGCCAGCAGCCAAGTTTCGGGAGGGGAGGGCTCCTACGAGCAGTACTTC; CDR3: CASSQVSGGEGSYEQYF
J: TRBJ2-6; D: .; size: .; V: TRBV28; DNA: TGTGCCAGCACCCCCGGCGGGAAAAGCGGGGGGGCCAACGTCCTGACTTTC; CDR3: CASTPGGKSGGANVLTF
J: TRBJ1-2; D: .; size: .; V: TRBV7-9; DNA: TGTGCCAGCCGAGACAGTGATGGGTATGGCTACACCTTC; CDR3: CASRDSDGYGYTF
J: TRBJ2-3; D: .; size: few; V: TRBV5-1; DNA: TGCGCCAGCAGCCTCGGGCCAGTGGGAGTTTCAGATACGCAGTATTTT; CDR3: CASSLGPVGVSDTQYF
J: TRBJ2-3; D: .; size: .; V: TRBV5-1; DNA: TGCGCCAGCAGCTTGGAATCTGTCCCCCCAGATACGCAGTATTTT; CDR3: CASSLESVPPDTQYF
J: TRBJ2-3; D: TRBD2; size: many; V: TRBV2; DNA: TGCGCCAGCAGCTTAGGACTAGCGGGGGGCGCAGATACGCAGTATTTT; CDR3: CASSLGLAGGADTQYF
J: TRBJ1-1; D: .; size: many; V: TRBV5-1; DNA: TGCGCCAGCAGCATACAGGGTCGCCAGAACACTGAAGCTTTCTTT; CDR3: CASSIQGRQNTEAFF
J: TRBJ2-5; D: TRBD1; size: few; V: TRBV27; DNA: TGTGCCAGCAAGTCCGGCACTCCAGGGGGCCAAGAGACCCAGTACTTC; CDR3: CASKSGTPGGQETQYF
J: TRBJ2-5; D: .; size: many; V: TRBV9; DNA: TGTGCCAGCCACCCAAGGCAGGGAAGAGAGACCCAGTACTTC; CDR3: CASHPRQGRETQYF
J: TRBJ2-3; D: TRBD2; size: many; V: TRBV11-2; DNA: TGTGCCAGCAGCCCGGAATGGGGGGGTAGGAATACGCAGTATTTT; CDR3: CASSPEWGGRNTQYF
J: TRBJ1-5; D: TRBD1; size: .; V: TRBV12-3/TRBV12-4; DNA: TGTGCCAGCAGCCCTTCACAGGGGCGCAATCAGCCCCAGCATTTT; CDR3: CASSPSQGRNQPQHF
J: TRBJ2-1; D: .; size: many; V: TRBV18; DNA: TGTGCCAGCTCACTCAACCGGGCAATCGCCGGGGAGCAGTTCTTC; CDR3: CASSLNRAIAGEQFF
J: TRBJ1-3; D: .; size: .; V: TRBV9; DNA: TGTGCCAGCAGCGCTCAGGTCTCTGGAAACACCATATATTTT; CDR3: CASSAQVSGNTIYF
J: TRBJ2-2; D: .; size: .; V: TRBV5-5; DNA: TGTGCCAGGGCCTGGGGGCACAACACCGGGGAGCTGTTTTTT; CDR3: CARAWGHNTGELFF
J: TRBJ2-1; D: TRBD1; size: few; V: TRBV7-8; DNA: TGTGCCAGCAGCTTTACAGGGGGCGCGATAAGGTACAATGAGCAGTTCTTC; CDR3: CASSFTGGAIRYNEQFF
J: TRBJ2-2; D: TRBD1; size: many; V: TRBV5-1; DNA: TGCGCCAGCAGTGGACAGGGGCCTAACACCGGGGAGCTGTTTTTT; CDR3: CASSGQGPNTGELFF
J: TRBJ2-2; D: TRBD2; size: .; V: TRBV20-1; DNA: TGCAGTGCTCTCTCAGCGGGGGGTTCTACCGGGGAGCTGTTTTTT; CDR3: CSALSAGGSTGELFF
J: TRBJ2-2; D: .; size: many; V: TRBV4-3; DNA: TGCGCCAGCAGCCAAAGCGGCCACTCGGGGACGGGCGGGGAGCTGTTTTTT; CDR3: CASSQSGHSGTGGELFF
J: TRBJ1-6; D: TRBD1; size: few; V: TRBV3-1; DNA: TGTGCCAGCAGCGAAGTTGATCCTGGGACAGCCTTTGATTCACCCCTCCACTTT; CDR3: CASSEVDPGTAFDSPLHF
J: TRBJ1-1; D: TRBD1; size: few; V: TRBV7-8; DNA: TGTGCCAGCAGCTTGTTGGACAGGGGGAACACTGAAGCTTTCTTT; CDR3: CASSLLDRGNTEAFF
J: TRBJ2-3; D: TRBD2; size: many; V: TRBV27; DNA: TGTGCCAGCAGTTTGGGGCCGACTAGCGGGGGGACAGATACGCAGTATTTT; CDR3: CASSLGPTSGGTDTQYF
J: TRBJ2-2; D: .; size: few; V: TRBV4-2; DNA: TGTGCCAGCAGCCAAGGACCTTCTACCGGGGAGCTGTTTTTT; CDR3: CASSQGPSTGELFF
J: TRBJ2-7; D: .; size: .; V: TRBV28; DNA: TGTGCCAGCAGCCTTTTTGCGGGGGCCGACGAGCAGTACTTC; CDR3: CASSLFAGADEQYF
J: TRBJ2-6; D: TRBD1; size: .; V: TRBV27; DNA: TGTGCCAGCAGTCCATTCCCGCAGGGGGAAGGCTCTGGGGCCAACGTCCTGACTTTC; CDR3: CASSPFPQGEGSGANVLTF
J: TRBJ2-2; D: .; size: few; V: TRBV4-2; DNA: TGTGCCAGCAGCCAAGATTGGGCAACCCGTGGCGCCGGGGAGCTGTTTTTT; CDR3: CASSQDWATRGAGELFF
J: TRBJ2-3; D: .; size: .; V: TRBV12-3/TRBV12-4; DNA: TGTGCCAGCAGTTTAATGGGGGGCACAGATACGCAGTATTTT; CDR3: CASSLMGGTDTQYF
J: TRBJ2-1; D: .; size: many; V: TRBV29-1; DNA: TGCAGCGTTGTACCAGATGGGTTCTCCTACAATGAGCAGTTCTTC; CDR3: CSVVPDGFSYNEQFF
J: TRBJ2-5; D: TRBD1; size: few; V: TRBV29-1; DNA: TGCAGCGTAGCCCCCGGTACAGGGGAAGAGACCCAGTACTTC; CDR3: CSVAPGTGEETQYF
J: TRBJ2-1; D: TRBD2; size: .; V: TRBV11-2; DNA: TGTGCCAGCAGCCCAGTAGCGGGGGTCCACAATGAGCAGTTCTTC; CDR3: CASSPVAGVHNEQFF
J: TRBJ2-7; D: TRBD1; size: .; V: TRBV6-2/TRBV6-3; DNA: TGTGCCAGCAGCCAGGGACAGAACCCAGCCTACGAGCAGTACTTC; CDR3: CASSQGQNPAYEQYF
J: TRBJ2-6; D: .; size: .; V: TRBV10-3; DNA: TGTGCCATCAGGCGGGACTCTGGGGCCAACGTCCTGACTTTC; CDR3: CAIRRDSGANVLTF
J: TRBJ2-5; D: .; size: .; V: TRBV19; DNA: TGTGCCAGTAGTTCCCGGGGAGGCGCAGGAGAGACCCAGTACTTC; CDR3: CASSSRGGAGETQYF
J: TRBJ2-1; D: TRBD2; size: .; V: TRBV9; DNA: TGTGCCAGCAGCGTAGTCCCAGGACTAGCGGGGGTCAGGAATGAGCAGTTCTTC; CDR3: CASSVVPGLAGVRNEQFF
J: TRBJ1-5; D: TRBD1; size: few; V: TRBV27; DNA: TGTGCCAGCTCCGGACAGGTGGGCAATCAGCCCCAGCATTTT; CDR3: CASSGQVGNQPQHF
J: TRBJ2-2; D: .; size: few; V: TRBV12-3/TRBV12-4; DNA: TGTGCCAGCAGTTTAAATACCGGGGCCGGGGAGCTGTTTTTT; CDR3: CASSLNTGAGELFF